A selection of T cell receptor beta chains follows, all from one sample in a study of regulatory T cells in long-lasting Graves disease. MiXCR was run by TCRdb on the multiplex PCR reads, yielding one entry per CDR3 protein. The profile shows over 450,000 distinct CDR3 sequences, 20% to 25% of them singletons. Sequenced material: peripheral blood mononuclear cells (PBMCs), taken when the disease was refractory, from a patient treated with antithyroid drugs. These receptors all come from a female donor with Graves disease. The CDR3 runs from the conserved cysteine through the conserved F or W. D genes are given only for firm matches. A row's size may be missing; if present it is once, few, many or a size class.

v_call	j_call	clone_size	d_call	cdr3_nt	cdr3_aa
TRBV7-9	TRBJ1-5	NA	NA	TGTGCCAGCAGCCCAGTCTCCGGGGGGCAGCCCCAGCATTTT	CASSPVSGGQPQHF
TRBV28	TRBJ2-3	NA	NA	TGTGCCAGCGGCCCTGTTGACCGGGGGACGCAGTATTTT	CASGPVDRGTQYF
TRBV28	TRBJ2-7	many	TRBD1	TGTGCCAGCGCCGTCGGGACAGGGACCTACGAGCAGTACTTC	CASAVGTGTYEQYF
TRBV6-1	TRBJ2-7	NA	NA	TGTGCCAGCAGTCCCCGGGACGGAAACTACGAGCAGTACTTC	CASSPRDGNYEQYF
TRBV9	TRBJ1-2	many	NA	TGTGCCAGCAGCGTAGAAGGTGCGCCGGGTGGCTACACCTTC	CASSVEGAPGGYTF
TRBV12-3/TRBV12-4	TRBJ1-2	NA	TRBD1	TGTGCCAGCAGTAGCCGGGACAGGGCCTATGGCTACACCTTC	CASSSRDRAYGYTF
TRBV24-1	TRBJ2-5	many	TRBD1	TGTGCCACCAGTGATTCCGGGACAGGGAATCAAGAGACCCAGTACTTC	CATSDSGTGNQETQYF
TRBV7-2	TRBJ2-7	many	NA	TGTGCCAGCAGCTTGCTCCCAGGACAGCCCTACGAGCAGTACTTC	CASSLLPGQPYEQYF
TRBV28	TRBJ1-5	NA	NA	TGTGCCAGCAGTTTCACTAGGATTGACAATCAGCCCCAGCATTTT	CASSFTRIDNQPQHF
TRBV12-3/TRBV12-4	TRBJ2-1	NA	TRBD2	TGTGCCAGCAGTAGCGGTGGTAGCGGGGGTAGCTCCTACAATGAGCAGTTCTTC	CASSSGGSGGSSYNEQFF
TRBV7-3	TRBJ1-2	NA	NA	TGTGCCAGCAGCTTAGATCCAGGGACGGACTATGGCTACACCTTC	CASSLDPGTDYGYTF
TRBV6-1	TRBJ2-7	NA	NA	TGTACCAGCCGTGACTGGGAGCGAAAGTACGAGCAGTACTTC	CTSRDWERKYEQYF
TRBV4-1	TRBJ2-5	once	NA	TGCGCCAGCAGCCAAGAAGGGAGGACCCAGTACTTC	CASSQEGRTQYF
TRBV7-3	TRBJ2-3	few	TRBD2	TGTGCCAGCAGCTTAACGGGACTAGCAAACACAGATACGCAGTATTTT	CASSLTGLANTDTQYF
TRBV27	TRBJ2-1	NA	NA	TGTGCCAGCAAGGCGGACATTAGCTCCTACAATGAGCAGTTCTTC	CASKADISSYNEQFF
TRBV28	TRBJ1-1	many	NA	TGTGCCAGCAATTGGGGGATCGGAGCTTTCTTT	CASNWGIGAFF
TRBV5-4	TRBJ2-2	NA	TRBD2	TGTGCCAGCCGGGACTATACGAACACCGGGGAGCTGTTTTTT	CASRDYTNTGELFF
TRBV19	TRBJ1-2	few	TRBD1	TGTGCCAGTAAGCACAACACAGGGGTCTATGGCTACACCTTC	CASKHNTGVYGYTF
TRBV6-2/TRBV6-3	TRBJ2-7	NA	NA	TGTGCCAGCAGTTACGGGGCCTCGCAATTCTCCTACGAGCAGTACTTC	CASSYGASQFSYEQYF
TRBV12-3/TRBV12-4	TRBJ2-2	few	NA	TGTGCCAGCAGGGAACAGGGTTCAGAGTCCGGGGAGCTGTTTTTT	CASREQGSESGELFF
TRBV28	TRBJ2-6	many	NA	TGTGCCAGCAGATCGACAAGCGCCGGGGCCAACGTCCTGACTTTC	CASRSTSAGANVLTF